This TCR beta chain was retrieved from a study of T cells in localized non-small cell lung cancer. Study findings and constraints: Blood T cell density predicted longer survival; adjacent-lung clonality, shorter.

CDR1 and CDR2 (germline): SQVTM, ANQGSEA. V was trimmed by 1 base and J by 19 bases, leaving 14 bases between them. The CDR3 loop spans 11 amino acids. Libraries were prepared by immunoSEQ multiplex PCR; TCRdb keeps only in-frame clonotypes and omits some of them. The table records around 26,000 clones, around 93% of them present only once. About this clone: What it binds is unknown.

The sequence came from a female donor over 55 with stage II squamous cell lung carcinoma. Sequenced here: peripheral blood, sampled before any cancer treatment. This chain joins TRBV29-1 and TRBJ1-6; maybe TRBD1 (6 bases). The CDR3 loop reads CSVEVQGLLHF. Here the CDR3 DNA reads TGCAGCGTTGAAGTGCAGGGGTTGCTACACTTT. The variable domain in full, with the rest retrieved from reference TRBV29-1 and TRBJ1-6, is SAVISQKPSRDICQRGTSLTIQCQVDSQVTMMFWYRQQPGQSLTLIATANQGSEATYESGFVIDKFPISRPNLTFSTLTVSNMSPEDSSIYLCSVEVQGLLHFGNGTRLTVT.